The 16 T cell receptor beta chains below all came from one sample that was sequenced in a study of response to subunit inactivated influenza vaccine. One entry per CDR3 protein, called by TCRdb with MiXCR from the RT-PCR reads. Of more than 250,000 distinct CDR3 sequences in the sample, about a fifth were seen once. Material: PBMCs from blood, obtained 21 months after vaccination. The receptors derive from a man aged 50 to 69 who received an inactivated influenza vaccine.

This clonotype showed up just once. V gene TRBV9 combines with J gene TRBJ2-1; D not certain. Per the germline V gene, CDR1 is SGDLS and CDR2 is YYNGEE. The CDR3 runs to 13 residues. Trimming removed 2 bases from V and 3 bases from J, with 6 bases in between. The CDR3 protein is CASSVAFYNEQFF. The CDR3 DNA sequence: TGTGCCAGCAGCGTTGCATTCTACAATGAGCAGTTCTTC. Full variable domain (rest looked up from reference TRBV9 and TRBJ2-1): DSGVTQTPKHLITATGQRVTLRCSPRSGDLSVYWYQQSLDQGLQFLIQYYNGEERAKGNILERFSAQQFPDLHSELNLSSLELGDSALYFCASSVAFYNEQFFGPGTRLTVL.

The chain recombines TRBV5-1 with TRBJ1-2; D is ambiguous. Trimming removed 4 bases at V and 4 bases at J, with 14 bases between. This CDR3 is 14 amino acids long. CDR1 is SGHRS, CDR2 YFSETQ, per germline. CDR3 in DNA: TGCGCCAGCAGCCAGATTGGAGGATTCTATGGCTACACCTTC. Translated, it gives CASSQIGGFYGYTF.

This clonotype turned up a few times. The chain recombines TRBV4-3 with TRBJ1-6, with D possibly TRBD1 on 5 matching bases. V was trimmed by 2 bases and J by 7 bases, leaving 21 bases between them. The CDR3 covers 18 residues. Germline CDR1 and CDR2: LGHNA and YSLEER. CDR3 region: CASSQRTLGGLGNSPLHF. CDR3 DNA: TGCGCCAGCAGCCAACGCACCCTCGGGGGATTGGGGAATTCACCCCTCCACTTT.

CDR3 sequence (DNA): TGTGCCAGTAGTATACTTCCCCGGACAGGGGCTCATGGCTACACCTTC. Protein product: CASSILPRTGAHGYTF. V and J are TRBV19 and TRBJ1-2, with 9 nucleotides matching TRBD1. J lost 6 bases, V lost 2 bases, and 10 bases had no gene match. From germline, CDR1 is LNHDA and CDR2 SQIVND (reference sequence). CDR3 size: 16 residues.

The V call is TRBV10-3, the J call TRBJ1-5; the D gene is possibly TRBD1 (6 bases). V gave up 3 bases and J gave up 5 bases, with 8 bases separating them. Germline loops: CDR1 ENHRY, CDR2 SYGVKD. This CDR3 contains 13 residues. CDR3 bases: TGTGCCATCAGTGAACAGGGCGATCAGCCCCAGCATTTT. It is translated as CAISEQGDQPQHF.

The J gene is TRBJ1-2, the V gene TRBV20-1; possibly TRBD1 for D (6 bases). This CDR3 region has 16 residues. Germline CDR1 is DFQATT and CDR2 is SNEGSKA (reference sequence). Trimming cost V 0 bases and J 2 bases, with 16 bases left between them. Here the CDR3 DNA reads TGCAGTGCTAGAGATGCGGGACATACTCGAAACTATGGCTACACCTTC. It yields the protein CSARDAGHTRNYGYTF.

The rearrangement links TRBV19 to TRBJ2-5, with D possibly called TRBD1 or TRBD2 (5 bases each). The CDR3 consists of 19 residues. With 3 bases removed from V and 1 base from J, the gap between germline ends came to 24 bases. Germline assignment: CDR1 LNHDA and CDR2 SQIVND (reference sequence). The CDR3 spells CASSIRRGGPFWFQETQYF. CDR3 nucleotides: TGTGCCAGTAGTATCCGACGTGGGGGACCCTTTTGGTTCCAAGAGACCCAGTACTTC.

This clonotype was seen only a few times. The chain combines TRBV6-2 or TRBV6-3 with TRBJ1-2; 12 bases agree with TRBD1. Germline values: CDR1 MNHEY, CDR2 SVGEGT. The CDR3 contains 15 residues. With 6 bases clipped from V and 7 bases from J, the junction kept 9 bases outside the gene matches. For the CDR3, the DNA is TGTGCCAGCAGAGGGACAGGGGGCTTACGTGGTGGCTACACCTTC. Protein: CASRGTGGLRGGYTF.

This clonotype was seen at least ten times. This sequence joins TRBV5-1 and TRBJ1-1; 8 nucleotides agree with TRBD1. The CDR3 has 18 amino acids. Per the germline V gene, CDR1 is SGHRS and CDR2 is YFSETQ. With 5 bases clipped from V and 0 bases from J, the junction kept 15 bases outside the gene matches. The CDR3 DNA sequence: TGCGCCAGCAGTCAGCACCTCGGACAGGGTAGAATGAACACTGAAGCTTTCTTT. Its translation: CASSQHLGQGRMNTEAFF. The full variable domain, with the rest looked up from reference TRBV5-1 and TRBJ1-1, is KAGVTQTPRYLIKTRGQQVTLSCSPISGHRSVSWYQQTPGQGLQFLFEYFSETQRNKGNFPGRFSGRQFSNSRSEMNVSTLELGDSALYLCASSQHLGQGRMNTEAFFGQGTRLTVV.

The chain joins TRBV4-3 to TRBJ1-2; a weak D match, TRBD1 (6 bases). V shed 0 bases and J shed 0 bases, with 8 bases lying between them. The CDR3 spans 15 residues. CDR1 is LGHNA, CDR2 YSLEER, per germline. The CDR3 nucleotides are TGCGCCAGCAGCCAAGATGAGGGGGCTAACTATGGCTACACCTTC. Protein product: CASSQDEGANYGYTF.

This clonotype has ten or more counts. The rearrangement joins TRBV3-1 to TRBJ1-4; D ambiguous. Looked up from germline, CDR1 is LGHDT and CDR2 is YNNKEL (reference sequence). The CDR3 totals 13 residues. V lost 1 base, J lost 8 bases, and 8 bases lay in between. In nucleotides, the CDR3 is TGTGCCAGCAGCCAAGTACTTGCCGAAAAACTGTTTTTT. Protein sequence: CASSQVLAEKLFF.

This clonotype was counted a few times. This rearrangement joins TRBV7-6 to TRBJ2-1; 8 bases map to TRBD2. V was clipped by 4 bases and J by 6 bases; unmatched bases: 8. Germline-derived CDR1 and CDR2 are SGHVS and FNYEAQ. The CDR3 extends over 15 amino acids. For the CDR3, the DNA is TGTGCCAGCAGCTCGGGACTAGACCGCCCCAATGAGCAGTTCTTC. It is translated as CASSSGLDRPNEQFF.

This clonotype was detected only a few times. The V and J genes are TRBV12-3 or TRBV12-4 and TRBJ2-7; unclear D gene. The CDR3 runs to 14 residues. V dropped 0 bases and J dropped 5 bases, with 11 bases sitting between them. Written as DNA, the CDR3 is TGTGCCAGCAGTTTAGCGGGTTTCGGTGACGAGCAGTACTTC. Its protein is CASSLAGFGDEQYF.

The chain couples TRBV23-1 to TRBJ1-4; tentative D call: TRBD1 (5 bases). TRBV23-1 is filed as an ORF, its function uncertain. This CDR3 is built from 13 residues. The germline V and J ends were trimmed by 4 bases and 3 bases, with 6 bases remaining between them. The CDR3 DNA reads TGCGCCAGCAGTCGACAGCCTAATGAAAAACTGTTTTTT. Translating gives CASSRQPNEKLFF.

V usage is TRBV7-8 and J usage is TRBJ1-2, with 7 bases that match TRBD1. The V and J ends lost 5 bases and 1 base, in that order; junction bases with no gene match: 4. The length of the CDR3 is 14 residues. CDR1 is SGHVS, CDR2 FQNEAQ, per germline. DNA of the CDR3: TGTGCCAGCAGCCCAGGGGGGCTTAACTATGGCTACACCTTC. Its translation: CASSPGGLNYGYTF.

The chain links TRBV6-5 to TRBJ1-1, with a possible D match to TRBD1 (6 bases). The germline gives CDR1 MNHEY, CDR2 SVGAGI. V was clipped by 1 base and J by 11 bases, with 14 bases between them. The CDR3 contains 13 residues. The chain's CDR3 is CASSYYGGLDAFF. DNA for the CDR3: TGTGCCAGCAGTTACTATGGGGGGCTGGACGCTTTCTTT.